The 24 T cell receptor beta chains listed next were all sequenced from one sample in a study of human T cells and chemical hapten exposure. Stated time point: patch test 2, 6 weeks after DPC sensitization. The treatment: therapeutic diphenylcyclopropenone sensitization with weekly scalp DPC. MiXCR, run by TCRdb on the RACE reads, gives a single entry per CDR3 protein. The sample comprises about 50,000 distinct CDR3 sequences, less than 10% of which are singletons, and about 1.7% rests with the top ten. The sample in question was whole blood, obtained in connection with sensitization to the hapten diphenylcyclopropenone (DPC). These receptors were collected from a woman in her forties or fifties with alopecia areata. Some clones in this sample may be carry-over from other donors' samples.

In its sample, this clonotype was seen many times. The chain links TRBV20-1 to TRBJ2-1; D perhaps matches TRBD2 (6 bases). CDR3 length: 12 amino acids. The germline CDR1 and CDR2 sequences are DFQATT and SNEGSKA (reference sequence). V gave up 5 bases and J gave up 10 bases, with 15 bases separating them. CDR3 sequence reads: CSASVLRGEQFF. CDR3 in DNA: TGCAGTGCTTCCGTCCTACGGGGGGAGCAGTTCTTC.

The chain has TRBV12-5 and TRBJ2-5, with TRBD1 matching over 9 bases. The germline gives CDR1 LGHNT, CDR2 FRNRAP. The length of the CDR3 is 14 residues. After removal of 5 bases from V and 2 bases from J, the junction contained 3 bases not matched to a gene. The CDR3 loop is CASGTGTGQETQYF. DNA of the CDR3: TGTGCTAGTGGTACTGGGACAGGGCAAGAGACCCAGTACTTC.

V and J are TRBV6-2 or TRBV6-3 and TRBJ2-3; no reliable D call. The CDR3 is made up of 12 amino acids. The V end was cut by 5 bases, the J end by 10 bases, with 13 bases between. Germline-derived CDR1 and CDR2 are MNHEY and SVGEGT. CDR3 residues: CASSPQVTAQYF. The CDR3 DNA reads TGTGCCAGCAGTCCCCAAGTAACTGCGCAGTATTTT.

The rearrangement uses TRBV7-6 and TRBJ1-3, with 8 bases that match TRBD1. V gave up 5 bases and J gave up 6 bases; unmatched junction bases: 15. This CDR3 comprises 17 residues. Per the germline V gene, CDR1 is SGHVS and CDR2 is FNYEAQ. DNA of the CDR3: TGTGCCAGCAGCCCGGGACAGGTGGGAGAAATCGCAAACACCATATATTTT. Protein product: CASSPGQVGEIANTIYF.

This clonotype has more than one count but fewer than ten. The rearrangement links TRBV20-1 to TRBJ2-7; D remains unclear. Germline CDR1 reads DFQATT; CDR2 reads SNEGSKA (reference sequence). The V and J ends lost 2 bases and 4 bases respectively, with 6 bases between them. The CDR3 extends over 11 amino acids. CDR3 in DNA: TGCAGTGCTAGATCGGTTTACGAGCAGTACTTC. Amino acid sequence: CSARSVYEQYF.

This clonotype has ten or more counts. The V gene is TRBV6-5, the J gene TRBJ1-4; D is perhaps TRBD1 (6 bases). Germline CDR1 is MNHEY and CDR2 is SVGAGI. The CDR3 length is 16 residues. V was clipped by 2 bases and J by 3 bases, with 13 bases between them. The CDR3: CASSYGGAQSNEKLFF. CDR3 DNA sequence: TGTGCCAGCAGTTACGGGGGGGCTCAGTCTAATGAAAAACTGTTTTTT.

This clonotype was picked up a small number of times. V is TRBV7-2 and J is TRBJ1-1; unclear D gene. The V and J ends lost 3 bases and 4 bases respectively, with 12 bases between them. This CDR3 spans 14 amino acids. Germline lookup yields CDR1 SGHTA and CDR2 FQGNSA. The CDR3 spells CASSFRARGTEAFF. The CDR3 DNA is TGTGCCAGCAGCTTTAGGGCGCGGGGCACTGAAGCTTTCTTT.

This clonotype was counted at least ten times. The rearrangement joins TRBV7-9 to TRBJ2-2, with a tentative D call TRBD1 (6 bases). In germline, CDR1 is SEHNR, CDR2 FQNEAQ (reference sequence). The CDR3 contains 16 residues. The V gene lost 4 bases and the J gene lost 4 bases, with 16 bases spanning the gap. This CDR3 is CASSYQAGASTGELFF. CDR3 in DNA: TGTGCCAGCAGCTACCAGGCAGGGGCGAGCACCGGGGAGCTGTTTTTT.

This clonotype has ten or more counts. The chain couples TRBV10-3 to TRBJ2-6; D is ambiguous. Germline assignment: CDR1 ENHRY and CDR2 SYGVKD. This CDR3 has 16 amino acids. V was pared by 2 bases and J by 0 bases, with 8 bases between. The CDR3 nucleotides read TGTGCCATCAGTGAGCAACCCGTCTCTGGGGCCAACGTCCTGACTTTC. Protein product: CAISEQPVSGANVLTF.

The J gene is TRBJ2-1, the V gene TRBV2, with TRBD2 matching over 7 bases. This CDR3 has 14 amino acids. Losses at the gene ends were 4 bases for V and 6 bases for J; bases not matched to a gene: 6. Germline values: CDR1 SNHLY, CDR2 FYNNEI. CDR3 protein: CASSAYSGGNEQFF. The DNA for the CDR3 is TGTGCCAGCAGTGCCTACTCGGGGGGCAATGAGCAGTTCTTC.

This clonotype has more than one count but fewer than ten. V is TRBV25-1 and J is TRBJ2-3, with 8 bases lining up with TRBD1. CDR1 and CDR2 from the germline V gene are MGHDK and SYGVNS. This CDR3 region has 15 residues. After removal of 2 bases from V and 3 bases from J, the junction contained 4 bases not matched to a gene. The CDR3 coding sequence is TGTGCCAGCAGTGAAATCCGGACAGGGACAGATACGCAGTATTTT. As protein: CASSEIRTGTDTQYF.

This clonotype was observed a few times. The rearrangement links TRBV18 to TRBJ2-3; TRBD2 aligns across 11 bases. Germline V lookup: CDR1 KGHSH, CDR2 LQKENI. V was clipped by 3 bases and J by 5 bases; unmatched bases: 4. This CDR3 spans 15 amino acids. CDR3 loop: CASSPGLAAGDTQYF. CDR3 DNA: TGTGCCAGCTCACCGGGACTAGCGGCCGGAGATACGCAGTATTTT.

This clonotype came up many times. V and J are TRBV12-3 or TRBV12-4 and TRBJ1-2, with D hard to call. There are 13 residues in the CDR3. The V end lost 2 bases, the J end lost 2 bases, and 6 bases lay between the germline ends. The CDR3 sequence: CASSLMGNYGYTF. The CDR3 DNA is TGTGCCAGCAGTTTAATGGGGAACTATGGCTACACCTTC.

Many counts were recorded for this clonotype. The CDR3, as DNA: TGTGCCAGCAGTTCGGGGAACACTGAAGCTTTCTTT. It specifies CASSSGNTEAFF. The V and J genes are TRBV28 and TRBJ1-1; D gene ambiguous. This CDR3 contains 12 residues. In germline, CDR1 is MDHEN, CDR2 SYDVKM. The germline V and J ends were trimmed by 4 bases and 1 base, with 4 bases remaining between them.

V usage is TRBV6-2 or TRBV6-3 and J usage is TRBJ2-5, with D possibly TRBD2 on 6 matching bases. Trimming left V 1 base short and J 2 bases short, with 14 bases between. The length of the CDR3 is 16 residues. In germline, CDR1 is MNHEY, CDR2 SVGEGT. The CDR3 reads CASSYLSGRIQETQYF. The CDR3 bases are TGTGCCAGCAGTTACTTATCAGGGAGGATTCAAGAGACCCAGTACTTC.

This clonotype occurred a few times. CDR3 DNA: TGTGCCAGCAGACTCCCGGGACAGCTGTACGAGCAGTACTTC. Translated, it gives CASRLPGQLYEQYF. J is TRBJ2-7 and V is TRBV28, with 7 positions matching TRBD1. The CDR3 loop spans 14 amino acids. CDR1 and CDR2 (germline): MDHEN, SYDVKM. Unmatched junction bases numbered 9, after V lost 6 bases and J lost 4 bases.

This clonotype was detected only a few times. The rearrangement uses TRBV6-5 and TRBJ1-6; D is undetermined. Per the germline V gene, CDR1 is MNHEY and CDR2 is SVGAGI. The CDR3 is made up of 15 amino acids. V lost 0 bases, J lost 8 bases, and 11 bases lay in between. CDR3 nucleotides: TGTGCCAGCAGTTACTCAAGGAACGGAGATTCACCCCTCCACTTT. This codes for CASSYSRNGDSPLHF.

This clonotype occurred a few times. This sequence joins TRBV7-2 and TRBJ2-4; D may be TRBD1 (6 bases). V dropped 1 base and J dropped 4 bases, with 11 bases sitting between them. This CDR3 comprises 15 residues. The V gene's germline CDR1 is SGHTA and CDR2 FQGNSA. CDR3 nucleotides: TGTGCCAGCAGCTTAGGACAGGTTCGGAAAAACATTCAGTACTTC. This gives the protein CASSLGQVRKNIQYF.

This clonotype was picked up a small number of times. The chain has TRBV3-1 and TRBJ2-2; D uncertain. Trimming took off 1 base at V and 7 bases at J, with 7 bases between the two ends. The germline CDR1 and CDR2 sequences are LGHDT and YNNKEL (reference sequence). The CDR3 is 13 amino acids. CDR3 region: CASSQGPGGELFF. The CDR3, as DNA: TGTGCCAGCAGCCAAGGACCCGGCGGGGAGCTGTTTTTT.

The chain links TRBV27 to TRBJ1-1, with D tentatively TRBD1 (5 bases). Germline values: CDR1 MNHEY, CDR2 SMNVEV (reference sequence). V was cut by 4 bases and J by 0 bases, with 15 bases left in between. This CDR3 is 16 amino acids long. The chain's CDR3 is CASSYNGQGMNTEAFF. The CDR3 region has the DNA TGTGCCAGCAGTTATAATGGTCAGGGCATGAACACTGAAGCTTTCTTT.

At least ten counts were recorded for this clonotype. The CDR3, as DNA: TGTGCCAGCAGTTACTCGAGTCTAAACCTGCGAGCAAATGGCTACACCTTC. Translation: CASSYSSLNLRANGYTF. The genes are TRBV6-5 and TRBJ1-2; D is ambiguous. Germline CDR1 is MNHEY and CDR2 is SVGAGI. Trimming took off 0 bases at V and 6 bases at J, with 20 bases between the two ends. The CDR3 consists of 17 residues.

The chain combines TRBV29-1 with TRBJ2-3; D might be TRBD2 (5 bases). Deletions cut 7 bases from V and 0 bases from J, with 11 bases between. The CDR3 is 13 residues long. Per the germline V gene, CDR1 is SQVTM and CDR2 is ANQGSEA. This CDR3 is CSAHRTSTDTQYF. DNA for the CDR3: TGCAGCGCCCATCGGACTAGCACAGATACGCAGTATTTT.

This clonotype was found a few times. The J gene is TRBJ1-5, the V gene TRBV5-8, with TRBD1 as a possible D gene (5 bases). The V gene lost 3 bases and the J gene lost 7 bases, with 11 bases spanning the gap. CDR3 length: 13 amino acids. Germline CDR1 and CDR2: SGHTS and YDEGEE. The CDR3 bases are TGTGCCAGCAGCTCAGGGTTTCGGCAGCCCCAGCATTTT. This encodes CASSSGFRQPQHF.

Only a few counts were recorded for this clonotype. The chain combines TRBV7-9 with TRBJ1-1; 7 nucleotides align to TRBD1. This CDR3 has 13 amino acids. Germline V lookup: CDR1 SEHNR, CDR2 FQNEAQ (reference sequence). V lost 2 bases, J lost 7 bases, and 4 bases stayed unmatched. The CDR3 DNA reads TGTGCCAGCAGCTTATTGGGGGACAGTGAAGCTTTCTTT. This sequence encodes CASSLLGDSEAFF.